This T cell receptor (beta chain) was profiled in a study of T cells in Graves' hyperthyroidism and ophthalmopathy (dated by TCRdb to about 2019). In terms of the full investigation: Peripheral blood was collected at initial diagnosis, before any treatment. Prospective prediction of ophthalmopathy was tested in an independent validation cohort of under 20 hyperthyroidism patients and 15 to 17 patients who later progressed to ophthalmopathy. The 90 to 100 discovery patients were randomly split 7:3 into training and test sets. The paper reports TCR Vbeta CDR3 sequencing of over 120 peripheral blood samples: 40 or so ophthalmopathy, about 75 hyperthyroidism and 17 progressor patients. Following sampling, methimazole starting at 30 mg daily was given to hyperthyroidism patients, and high-dose intravenous methylprednisolone was given to ophthalmopathy patients. In addition, the study compared T-cell repertoires in thyroid tissue and in blood from about 6 Graves' hyperthyroidism patients. To identify TCR V-J signatures that set the groups apart, the researchers used a discovery cohort of 100 patients, made up of about 44 with Graves' ophthalmopathy and about 60 with stable Graves' hyperthyroidism. Results the study describes overall, beyond this receptor: In validation, progression to ophthalmopathy was predicted by the model with approximately 67% sensitivity and roughly 72% specificity, a median of approximately 7.1 months before onset. Most expanded thyroid clonotypes (frequency above 0.001) were also detected in blood, a finding suggesting that blood repertoires may reflect thyroid immune responses. No statistical method was used to fix the sample size in advance, and group allocation was not hidden from the investigators. Ophthalmopathy was separated from stable hyperthyroidism by a 13 V-J signature model, with over 85% sensitivity and 81% to 82% specificity obtained in cross-validation and 80%/75% obtained in testing.

CDR1 and CDR2 are read off the germline V gene as ENHRY and SYGVKD. The CDR3 goes from the cysteine to the phenylalanine over 15 residues. The sequence is cut down to CDR3 DNA, 45 bases in frame from base 1. The germline V and J ends show losses of 6 bases and 8 bases respectively, and no gene match explains 6 bases of the junction. This clonotype has only a few counts. Its specific antigen is unknown. Per-base quality was not reported, and no clone a single base away is much larger than it. TCR beta CDR3 regions were amplified from RNA transcripts. The first round of RT-PCR for the TCR CDR3 was performed with the HTBI primer set and the Qiagen OneStep RT-PCR kit. Libraries were constructed in a second round of multiplex PCR, after which size selection and purification were carried out. The libraries were sequenced on an Illumina HiSeq2000 using paired-end 100 bp reads. Per the source publication's procedure: Raw data were processed with SOAPnuke, discarding reads with adapters, uncalled bases, mean Phred below 15, or no exact constant-primer or identifier match. High-quality paired reads were merged with COPE v1.2.5, and unique nucleotide sequences were defined as clonotypes. MiTCR v1.1 was used to align clonotypes to the IMGT TRBV, TRBD and TRBJ reference segments. The analysis included only V-J combinations with a frequency above 0.0001, which together covered more than 99% of the repertoires. The TCS score was defined as the ratio of F50 (clonal expansion) to E x V (chaos), calculated using BLOSUM62-based TCRdist between CDR3 peptides within each V-J. Welch's t-statistics and random forest reduced roughly 530 V-J features to about 13, which were used in a naive Bayes classifier (R e1071). TCRdb reran the public reads through fastp at Q25 and MiXCR, keeping productive beta chains. Rows are combined by CDR3 protein, so each entry shows the most common genes and DNA. The V and J calls here are based on TCRdb, not the publication. The table for this sample lists 300,000 to 500,000 distinct CDR3 sequences; about 15% of them were counted only once. About 31% of the sample comes from the top ten.

Stable Graves' hyperthyroidism was defined as no progression to ophthalmopathy during 18 months of follow-up. Hyperthyroidism patients were aged 18 to 65 years and newly diagnosed, with disease duration of less than 2 months. The study excluded patients with uncontrolled infections, other autoimmune diseases, pregnancy or lactation. Diagnoses relied on clinical symptoms, serum thyroxine and TRAb, thyroid ultrasound and orbital computed tomography. PBMCs were isolated from roughly 10 ml of fresh peripheral blood by Ficoll-Paque density gradient centrifugation. Total RNA was extracted using Trizol reagent, and RNA quality was assessed on an Agilent 2100 Bioanalyzer.

The sample was blood. The rearranged segments are TRBV10-3 and TRBJ2-1, and TRBD2 matches 14 of the central bases. This clonotype was obtained from a woman aged 25-40 years with Graves' hyperthyroidism. The CDR3 is CAIRDPGLAGDEQFF. The nucleotide sequence reads as follows: TGTGCCATCAGGGACCCGGGACTAGCGGGAGATGAGCAGTTCTTC.